This TCR beta chain came from a study of T cell changes during pregnancy in multiple sclerosis (dated by TCRdb to about 2019). Regarding the research as a whole: In women with multiple sclerosis, the researchers looked at how the T cell repertoire shifted as pregnancy progressed.

Receptors were amplified or captured by the immunoSEQ multiplex PCR assay. This is the immuneACCESS table as TCRdb keeps it, with only in-frame sequences that have V and J called. A part of the clones is gone; compared with another copy, unresolved V genes explain less than half, and the rest is unexplained. Present in this sample are fewer than 50,000 clones, almost 95% of which were seen just once. The ten largest clones take up about 7.6% of the sample. As to this clone: Which antigen it targets is not known. Base qualities are missing; no much larger clone stands one base away.

The CDR3, from cysteine to phenylalanine, totals 17 residues. The retained sequence is limited to the CDR3, 51 bases, with the frame set at the first base. V and J are truncated by 0 bases and 1 base respectively, leaving an intervening sequence of 16 bases. Looking up the germline V gene (reference sequence) yields CDR1 SGHKS and CDR2 YYEKEE. The sequence is built from TRBV5-5 and TRBJ1-1; a weak D assignment points to TRBD1 (6 bases agree). This sequence originates from a female donor with multiple sclerosis, enrolled in a pregnancy study. Sequencing was performed on CD8+ T cells from peripheral blood mononuclear cells, taken in the third trimester of pregnancy. The DNA reads TGTGCCAGCAGCTTGGTGGCACAGGGTCCGGGGAACACTGAAGCTTTCTTT. This codes for CASSLVAQGPGNTEAFF. Joined to the reference TRBV5-5 and TRBJ1-1 proteins, this CDR3 gives the full variable domain: DAGVTQSPTHLIKTRGQQVTLRCSPISGHKSVSWYQQVLGQGPQFIFQYYEKEERGRGNFPDRFSARQFPNYSSELNVNALLLGDSALYLCASSLVAQGPGNTEAFFGQGTRLTVV.